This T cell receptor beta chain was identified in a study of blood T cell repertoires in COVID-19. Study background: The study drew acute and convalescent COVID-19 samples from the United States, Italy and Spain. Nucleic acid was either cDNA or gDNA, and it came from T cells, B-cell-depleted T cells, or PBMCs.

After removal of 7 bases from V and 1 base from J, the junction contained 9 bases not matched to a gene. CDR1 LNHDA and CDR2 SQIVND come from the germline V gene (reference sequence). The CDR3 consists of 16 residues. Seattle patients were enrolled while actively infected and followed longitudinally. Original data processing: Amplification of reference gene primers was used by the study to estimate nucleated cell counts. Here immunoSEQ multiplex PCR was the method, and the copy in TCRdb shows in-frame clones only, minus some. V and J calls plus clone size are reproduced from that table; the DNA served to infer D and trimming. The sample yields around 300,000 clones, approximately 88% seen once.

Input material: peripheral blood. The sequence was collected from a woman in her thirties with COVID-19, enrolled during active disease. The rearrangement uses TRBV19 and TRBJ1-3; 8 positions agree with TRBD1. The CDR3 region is CASKAGGERSGNTIYF. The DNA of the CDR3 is TGTGCCAGTAAAGCAGGGGGCGAAAGGTCTGGAAACACCATATATTTT.